This TCR beta chain was sequenced during a study of regulatory T cells in long-lasting Graves disease. Points from the study as a whole: Under persistent disease, TRBV28, TRBJ1-2 and TRBJ2-5 were used preferentially. Persistent Graves' cases showed lower TCR diversity than newly diagnosed cases.

The CDR3 loop spans 12 amino acids. CDR3 regions were amplified by Arm-PCR using iRepertoire HTBI primers to build TCR beta libraries. TCRdb analysed the multiplex PCR reads with MiXCR anew, one entry per CDR3 protein. This table has approximately 480,000 distinct CDR3 sequences, 15% to 20% appearing once. The sample's time point: newly diagnosed GD, antithyroid drugs for less than 3 months. Isolated PBMC RNA provided the starting material for the TCR library. Worth noting for this clonotype: Its antigen is still unknown. A much larger clone sits a single nucleotide away, making a read error possible.

These data were also filed under a second study, of T cells in Graves' hyperthyroidism and ophthalmopathy. That study adds: A lack of ophthalmopathy progression within 18 months defined stable Graves' hyperthyroidism.

The rearrangement links TRBV12-3 or TRBV12-4 to TRBJ1-2; D is unclear. The TCR comes from a man in his forties with Graves disease. The sequenced sample was peripheral blood mononuclear cells (PBMCs), obtained at new diagnosis, from a patient treated with antithyroid drugs. The chain's CDR3 is CTSSLSLGGYTF. The CDR3 DNA reads as TGTACCAGCAGTTTAAGTCTGGGTGGCTACACCTTC.